This T cell receptor beta chain originates from a study of shared clonotypes between healthy human individuals. Study-level information: CD4 naive and memory got three plates each, CD8 naive two, CD8 memory one.

Every subset's genomic DNA went evenly onto several immunoSEQ plates. TCRdb's table, derived via immunoSEQ multiplex PCR, lists solely in-frame clones and lacks some. Altogether around 1.1 million clones are present, roughly 74% being singletons, with the ten largest covering under 0.8%. This clone was detected only a few times. Antigen specificity is unknown. Within the sample, other DNA sequences also encode this same CDR3. Study outcomes and limitations: An anticipated effect of sequencing depth on clonotype sharing among donors was recognized. Represented diversity (both genetic and exposure-history) was limited by the small number of donors.

V dropped 4 bases and J dropped 0 bases, with 10 bases sitting between them. This CDR3 is 15 amino acids long. Germline V gene lookup returns CDR1 MDHEN and CDR2 SYDVKM. The rearrangement joins TRBV28 to TRBJ1-3; D is ambiguous. Sequencing was done on a sample of memory CD4+ T cells from PBMCs. Specified subset: CD45RA-negative fraction. The clonotype comes from a man between 18 and 35 years old in good health. Some clones in this sample may be carry-over from other donors' samples. The CDR3: CASSSPGISGNTIYF. DNA of the CDR3: TGTGCCAGCAGTTCCCCAGGCATCTCTGGAAACACCATATATTTT.